The present entry profiles one T cell receptor (beta chain) with its context. What it binds is not known. The sample originates from a study of radiotherapy plus CTLA-4 blockade in lung cancer. Repertoires were generated with immunoSEQ multiplex PCR, while TCRdb's copy carries only in-frame clones and drops some. In the table there are over 14,000 clones, about 89% of which are singletons. V lost 2 bases, J lost 3 bases, and 9 bases lay in between. The CDR3 runs to 14 residues. From germline, CDR1 is MNHNS and CDR2 SASEGT. Whole-study results and caveats: According to reports, early shifts in blood T cell clones, alongside interferon-beta, forecast response most accurately.

The receptor was derived from a human donor with non-small cell lung cancer that progressed on radiotherapy plus ipilimumab. Some clones in this sample may be carry-over from other donors' samples. The rearrangement uses TRBV6-1 and TRBJ2-3, with D tentatively TRBD2 (5 bases). Specimen: peripheral blood, collected from a patient treated with radiotherapy plus ipilimumab. The DNA of the CDR3 is TGTGCCAGCAGTGAAATGAGGGTGACAGATACGCAGTATTTT. It encodes CASSEMRVTDTQYF.